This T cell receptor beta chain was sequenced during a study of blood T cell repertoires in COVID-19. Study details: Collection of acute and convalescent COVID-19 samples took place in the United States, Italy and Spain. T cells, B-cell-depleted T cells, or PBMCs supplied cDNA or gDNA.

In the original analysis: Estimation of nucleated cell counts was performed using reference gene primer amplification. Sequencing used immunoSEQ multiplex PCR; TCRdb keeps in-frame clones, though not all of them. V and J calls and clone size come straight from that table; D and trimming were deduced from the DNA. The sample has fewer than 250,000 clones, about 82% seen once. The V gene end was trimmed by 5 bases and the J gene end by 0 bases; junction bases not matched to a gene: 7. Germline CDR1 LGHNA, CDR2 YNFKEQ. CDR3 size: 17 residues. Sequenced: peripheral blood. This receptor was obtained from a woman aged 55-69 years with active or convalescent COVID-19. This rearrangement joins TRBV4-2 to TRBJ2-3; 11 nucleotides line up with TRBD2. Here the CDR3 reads CASSSRLAGLSTDTQYF. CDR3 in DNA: TGTGCCAGCAGCTCGCGACTAGCGGGGTTGAGCACAGATACGCAGTATTTT.